These 26 T cell receptor beta chains originate from one sample sequenced in a study of cytomegalovirus exposure and HLA in healthy donors. PCR amplification relied on 60 Vbeta primers (plus 13 Jbeta primers). The protocol was immunoSEQ multiplex PCR, while the TCRdb copy is restricted to in-frame clones and leaves out a portion. Here the sample spans tens of thousands of clones, 72% being singletons. The specimen was PBMCs. All receptors derive from a man aged 60-69 years in good health and CMV-seropositive.

The rearrangement joins TRBV4-1 to TRBJ1-3; no definite D call. The CDR3 totals 13 residues. Germline V gene sequence: CDR1 MGHRA, CDR2 YSYEKL. Trimming stripped 3 bases from V and 3 bases from J, with 6 bases between. The DNA of the CDR3 is TGCGCCAGCAGCCATCGTTTTGGAAACACCATATATTTT. Translation: CASSHRFGNTIYF.

The rearrangement uses TRBV7-3 and TRBJ2-7, with D tentatively TRBD2 (6 bases). Germline CDR1 and CDR2: SGHTA and FQGTGA. The CDR3 runs to 13 residues. Trimming left V 5 bases short and J 3 bases short, with 11 bases between. The CDR3 sequence is CASSPGTGYEQYF. In DNA form, the CDR3 reads TGTGCCAGCAGCCCCGGGACTGGCTACGAGCAGTACTTC. Variable domain in full (rest from reference TRBV7-3 and TRBJ2-7): GAGVSQTPSNKVTEKGKYVELRCDPISGHTALYWYRQSLGQGPEFLIYFQGTGAADDSGLPNDRFFAVRPEGSVSTLKIQRTERGDSAVYLCASSPGTGYEQYFGPGTRLTVT.

With respect to this clone: The junction differs from germline at one of its ends, possibly a read error. V is TRBV29-1 and J is TRBJ2-5; 9 bases fit TRBD1. The CDR3 totals 13 residues. CDR1 SQVTM and CDR2 ANQGSEA come from the germline V gene. The CDR3 region has the DNA TGCAGCGTCAGACAGGGGGTGGGAGAGGCCCAGTACTTC. As protein: CSVRQGVGEAQYF.

The V and J genes are TRBV5-6 and TRBJ2-5; possibly TRBD1 for D (6 bases). The CDR3 consists of 15 residues. Germline V CDR1 and CDR2: SGHDT, YYEEEE. Trimming left V 1 base short and J 2 bases short, with 12 bases between. CDR3 sequence: CASSLWLTGQETQYF. The CDR3 DNA sequence: TGTGCCAGCAGCTTGTGGTTGACAGGACAAGAGACCCAGTACTTC.

The J gene is TRBJ2-7, the V gene TRBV7-2; D remains ambiguous. In germline, CDR1 is SGHTA, CDR2 FQGNSA. V was cut by 0 bases and J by 4 bases, with 7 bases left in between. The CDR3 has 13 amino acids. The CDR3 loop is CASSLAVQYEQYF. In DNA, the CDR3 is TGTGCCAGCAGCTTAGCGGTACAGTACGAGCAGTACTTC.

This chain joins TRBV7-2 and TRBJ2-3, with D tentatively TRBD1 (6 bases). The ends were cut back, 2 bases at V and 2 bases at J, with 14 bases in the middle. CDR3 size: 16 residues. Germline CDR1 reads SGHTA; CDR2 reads FQGNSA. CDR3: CASSLNPVGATDTQYF. In nucleotides, the CDR3 is TGTGCCAGCAGCTTAAACCCCGTGGGGGCCACAGATACGCAGTATTTT. Based on the CDR3 plus reference TRBV7-2 and TRBJ2-3, the full variable domain is GAGVSQSPSNKVTEKGKDVELRCDPISGHTALYWYRQSLGQGLEFLIYFQGNSAPDKSGLPSDRFSAERTGGSVSTLTIQRTQQEDSAVYLCASSLNPVGATDTQYFGPGTRLTVL.

The rearrangement uses TRBV2 and TRBJ1-1; D not certain. CDR1 is SNHLY and CDR2 is FYNNEI in the germline V gene. The V end lost 7 bases, the J end lost 1 base, and 13 bases lay between the germline ends. The CDR3 length is 14 residues. CDR3 nucleotides: TGTGCCAGCACCGGAGTCCAGAGGAACACTGAAGCTTTCTTT. Its protein is CASTGVQRNTEAFF.

This rearrangement joins TRBV28 to TRBJ2-4; D ambiguous. Germline lookup yields CDR1 MDHEN and CDR2 SYDVKM. The length of the CDR3 is 16 residues. Trimming pared 3 bases from V and 0 bases from J, leaving 12 bases between. CDR3 in DNA: TGTGCCAGCAGTTTTAATCCCTTGTTAGCCAAAAACATTCAGTACTTC. Translated: CASSFNPLLAKNIQYF.

This clone appeared once. This rearrangement joins TRBV6-5 to TRBJ1-1; D unclear. Per the germline V gene, CDR1 is MNHEY and CDR2 is SVGAGI. The CDR3 is 11 amino acids. V lost 2 bases and J lost 6, with 4 bases in between. Here the CDR3 DNA reads TGTGCCAGCAGTTACGCGGCTGAAGCTTTCTTT. Its translation is CASSYAAEAFF.

The V call is TRBV7-6, the J call TRBJ1-1; 10 bases fit TRBD1. The CDR3 sequence is 14 residues long. V lost 5 bases, J lost 6 bases, and 6 bases stayed unmatched. CDR1 is SGHVS and CDR2 is FNYEAQ in the germline V gene. The CDR3 region is CASSKTGGAAEAFF. As DNA, the CDR3 is TGTGCCAGCAGCAAGACAGGGGGCGCGGCTGAAGCTTTCTTT.

The gene calls are TRBV2 and TRBJ1-2; 7 bases fit TRBD1. The V gene end was trimmed by 4 bases and the J gene end by 7 bases; junction bases not matched to a gene: 3. This CDR3 is 12 amino acids long. Germline CDR1 reads SNHLY; CDR2 reads FYNNEI. This chain's CDR3 is CASSGQGGGYTF. Written as DNA, the CDR3 is TGTGCCAGCAGTGGACAGGGAGGTGGCTACACCTTC.

This chain uses TRBV18 with TRBJ2-1; tentatively, D is TRBD1 (6 bases). Deletions cut 1 base from V and 5 bases from J, with 21 bases between. Germline V gene data show CDR1 as KGHSH and CDR2 as LQKENI. The CDR3 has 18 amino acids. The CDR3 loop is CASSPLSGLRGTNNEQFF. CDR3 DNA sequence: TGTGCCAGCTCACCACTCTCGGGCTTGAGGGGGACAAACAATGAGCAGTTCTTC.

Concerning this clone itself: The junction departs from the called germline gene at one end, perhaps through a read error. This chain uses TRBV7-9 with TRBJ2-7; TRBD2 matches 10 bases. Germline V gene sequence: CDR1 SEHNR, CDR2 FQNEAQ (reference sequence). The CDR3 is made up of 16 amino acids. The CDR3 loop is CSSSRNSGAGGREQYF. In nucleotides, the CDR3 is TGTTCCAGCAGCCGCAATTCAGGAGCGGGGGGGCGCGAGCAGTACTTC.

The chain couples TRBV6-5 to TRBJ2-7; no reliable D call. The CDR3 is 15 residues long. The germline CDR1 and CDR2 sequences are MNHEY and SVGAGI. V lost 1 base to trimming and J lost 0 bases, with 10 bases between them. The CDR3 coding sequence is TGTGCCAGCAGTTACTTTGCGGTTAGCTCCTACGAGCAGTACTTC. Protein sequence: CASSYFAVSSYEQYF.

DNA of the CDR3: TGTGCCAGCGGGCGACGAGGGTACGAGCAGTACTTC. It translates to CASGRRGYEQYF. The rearrangement links TRBV28 to TRBJ2-7; tentatively, D is TRBD2 (5 bases). This CDR3 is built from 12 residues. Deletions cut 8 bases from V and 4 bases from J, with 12 bases between. Germline V gene lookup returns CDR1 MDHEN and CDR2 SYDVKM.

J is TRBJ1-3 and V is TRBV2; no clear D gene. This CDR3 contains 12 residues. Looked up from germline, CDR1 is SNHLY and CDR2 is FYNNEI. V lost 8 bases, J lost 0 bases, and 5 bases lay in between. CDR3 sequence reads: CASSLSGNTIYF. DNA for the CDR3: TGTGCCAGCTCCCTCTCTGGAAACACCATATATTTT. The entire variable domain, with the rest obtained from reference TRBV2 and TRBJ1-3, is as follows: EPEVTQTPSHQVTQMGQEVILRCVPISNHLYFYWYRQILGQKVEFLVSFYNNEISEKSEIFDDQFSVERPDGSNFTLKIRSTKLEDSAMYFCASSLSGNTIYFGEGSWLTVV.

Notes on this clone: A much larger clone lies one base from this, so it may be a read error. The chain employs TRBV9 and TRBJ2-1, with 11 nucleotides matching TRBD2. Germline values: CDR1 SGDLS, CDR2 YYNGEE. J lost 3 bases, V lost 4 bases, and 3 bases had no gene match. The CDR3 sequence is 15 residues long. This chain's CDR3 is CASSSGLAVYNEQFF. The CDR3, as DNA: TGTGCCAGCAGCTCGGGACTAGCGGTCTACAATGAGCAGTTCTTC. The full variable domain, in which reference TRBV9 and TRBJ2-1 provide the parts outside the CDR3, is DSGVTQTPKHLITATGQRVTLRCSPRSGDLSVYWYQQSLDQGLQFLIQYYNGEERAKGNILERFSAQQFPDLHSELNLSSLELGDSALYFCASSSGLAVYNEQFFGPGTRLTVL.

This rearrangement joins TRBV27 to TRBJ2-5, with TRBD2 identical over 7 bases. V gave up 0 bases and J gave up 4 bases; unmatched junction bases: 5. Germline assignment: CDR1 MNHEY and CDR2 SMNVEV (reference sequence). This CDR3 has 15 amino acids. The DNA for the CDR3 is TGTGCCAGCAGTTTATCGGGGGGGACGTTAGAGACCCAGTACTTC. Amino acids: CASSLSGGTLETQYF.

The chain is built from TRBV30 and TRBJ2-3; 13 bases agree with TRBD2. CDR3 size: 13 residues. The V gene's germline CDR1 is GTSNPN and CDR2 SVGIG (reference sequence). J gave up 5 bases and V 5 bases, and 1 base lay outside the gene matches. This CDR3 is CAWGLAGVDTQYF. The CDR3, as DNA: TGTGCCTGGGGACTAGCGGGAGTAGATACGCAGTATTTT.

The CDR3 nucleotides are TGTGCCAGCAGCTTAAATCTAGCGGGAAAAGAGCAGTACTTC. As protein: CASSLNLAGKEQYF. This chain links TRBV7-3 with TRBJ2-7; 9 bases are shared with TRBD2. Germline CDR1 reads SGHTA; CDR2 reads FQGTGA. V shed 1 base and J 7 bases; nucleotides not matched to a gene: 5. CDR3 length: 14 residues.

By its share, this clone is medium-sized (0.01 to 0.1%). The genes are TRBV6-5 and TRBJ1-6, with TRBD1 matching over 8 bases. The germline V gene encodes CDR1 MNHEY and CDR2 SVGAGI. The CDR3 runs 15 residues. Trimming took 7 bases from V and 3 from J; bases not matched to a gene: 5. CDR3 sequence: CASKGQGFYNSPLHF. CDR3 sequence (DNA): TGTGCCAGCAAAGGACAGGGCTTCTATAATTCACCCCTCCACTTT.

The chain recombines TRBV7-9 with TRBJ2-7, with 10 nucleotides matching TRBD1. The germline CDR1 and CDR2 sequences are SEHNR and FQNEAQ (reference sequence). V lost 4 bases and J lost 4; bases outside the gene matches: 7. The CDR3 covers 15 residues. This chain's CDR3 is CASSSVRDRGYEQYF. DNA for the CDR3: TGTGCCAGCAGCTCCGTTAGGGACAGGGGATACGAGCAGTACTTC.

V gene TRBV6-6 combines with J gene TRBJ1-5; no reliable D call. The CDR3 length is 13 residues. Looked up from germline, CDR1 is MNHNY and CDR2 is SVGAGI (reference sequence). Trimming stripped 10 bases from V and 2 bases from J, with 12 bases between. The CDR3 DNA reads TGTGCCACCTACTACGGGGGCAATCAGCCCCAGCATTTT. It encodes CATYYGGNQPQHF.

The rearrangement joins TRBV11-3 to TRBJ2-1; tentative D call: TRBD2 (5 bases). Germline CDR1 and CDR2: SGHNT and YENEEA. This CDR3 contains 13 residues. Trimming took 2 bases from V and 5 from J, leaving 7 bases between them. The CDR3 here is CASSLRRDNEQFF. The CDR3 bases are TGTGCCAGCAGCTTAAGGCGGGACAATGAGCAGTTCTTC.

CDR3 protein: CASRVRGDYGELFF. The CDR3 DNA follows: TGTGCCAGCAGAGTCAGGGGGGATTACGGGGAGCTGTTTTTT. The chain links TRBV9 to TRBJ2-2; maybe TRBD1 (7 bases). CDR1 and CDR2 (germline): SGDLS, YYNGEE. This CDR3 contains 14 residues. V lost 5 bases and J lost 7, with 15 bases in between.

To note about this clone: The sample contains more than one DNA sequence encoding this CDR3. Written as DNA, the CDR3 is TGCGCCAGTAGCGCGGACAGGAACGGCTACACCTTC. Its protein is CASSADRNGYTF. The V gene is TRBV5-1, the J gene TRBJ1-2; 7 bases agree with TRBD1. The ends lost 8 bases at V and 8 bases at J; junction bases unmatched: 9. CDR1 is SGHRS, CDR2 YFSETQ, per germline. This CDR3 comprises 12 residues.